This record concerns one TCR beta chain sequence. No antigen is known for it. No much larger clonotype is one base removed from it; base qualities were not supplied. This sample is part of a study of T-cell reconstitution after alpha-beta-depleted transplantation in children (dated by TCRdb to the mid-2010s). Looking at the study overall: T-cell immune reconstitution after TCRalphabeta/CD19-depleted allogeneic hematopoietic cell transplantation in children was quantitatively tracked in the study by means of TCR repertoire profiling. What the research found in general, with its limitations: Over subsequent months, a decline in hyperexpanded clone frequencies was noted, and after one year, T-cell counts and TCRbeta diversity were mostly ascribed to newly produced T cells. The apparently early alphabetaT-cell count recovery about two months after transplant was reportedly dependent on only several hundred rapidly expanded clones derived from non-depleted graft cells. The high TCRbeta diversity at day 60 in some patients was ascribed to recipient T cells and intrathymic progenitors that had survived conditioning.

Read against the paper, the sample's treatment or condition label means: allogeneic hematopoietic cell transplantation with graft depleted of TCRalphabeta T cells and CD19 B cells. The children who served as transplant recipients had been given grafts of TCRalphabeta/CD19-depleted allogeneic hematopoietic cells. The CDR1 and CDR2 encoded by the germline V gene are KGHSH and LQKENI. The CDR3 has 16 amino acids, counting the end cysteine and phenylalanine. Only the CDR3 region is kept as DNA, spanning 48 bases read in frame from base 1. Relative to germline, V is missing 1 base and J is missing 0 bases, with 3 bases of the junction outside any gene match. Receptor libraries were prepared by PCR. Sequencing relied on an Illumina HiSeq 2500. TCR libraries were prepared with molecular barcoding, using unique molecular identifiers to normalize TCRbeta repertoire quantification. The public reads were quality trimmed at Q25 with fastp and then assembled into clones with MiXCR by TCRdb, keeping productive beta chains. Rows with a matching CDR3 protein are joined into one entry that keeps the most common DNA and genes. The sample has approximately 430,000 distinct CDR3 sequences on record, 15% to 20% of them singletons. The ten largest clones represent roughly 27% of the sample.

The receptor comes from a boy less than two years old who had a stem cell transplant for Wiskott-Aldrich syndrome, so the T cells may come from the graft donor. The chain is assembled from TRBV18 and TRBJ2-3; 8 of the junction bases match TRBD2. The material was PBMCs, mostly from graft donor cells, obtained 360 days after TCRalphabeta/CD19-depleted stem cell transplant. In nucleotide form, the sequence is TGTGCCAGCTCACCACTACTAGCGGCTAGCACAGATACGCAGTATTTT. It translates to CASSPLLAASTDTQYF.